This TCR beta chain was documented in a study of blood T cell repertoires in COVID-19. Study in general: Samples came from the United States, Italy and Spain, spanning acute and convalescent COVID-19. PBMCs, B-cell-depleted T cells, or T cells were the source of the cDNA or gDNA that made up the material.

Seattle researchers signed up patients amid active infection and tracked them longitudinally. The assay was immunoSEQ multiplex PCR, and TCRdb's table has in-frame clones only and misses some. Of about 130,000 clones in the sample, approximately 74% were seen once. V was clipped by 0 bases and J by 5 bases, with 13 bases between them. Germline V gene lookup returns CDR1 MNHEY and CDR2 SVGAGI. The CDR3 has 15 residues. The sequence was obtained from an elderly man with COVID-19, enrolled during active disease. The sequenced sample consisted of peripheral blood. This chain joins TRBV6-5 and TRBJ2-5, with TRBD2 as a possible D gene (5 bases). DNA for the CDR3: TGTGCCAGCAGTTACTCGAGGACTCCCACCGAGACCCAGTACTTC. Amino acid sequence: CASSYSRTPTETQYF.